This record looks at one T cell receptor beta chain sequence and its context. The data derive from a study of blood T cell repertoires in COVID-19. Produced via immunoSEQ multiplex PCR; TCRdb's table is partial and in-frame only. Of 300,000 to 350,000 clones in the sample, about 86% were seen once. The CDR3 loop spans 17 amino acids. CDR1 and CDR2 (germline): KGHSH, LQKENI. The trim removed 3 bases at V and 3 bases at J, leaving 8 bases unmatched. The gene calls are TRBV18 and TRBJ1-1; 12 nucleotides agree with TRBD1. This receptor was obtained from a woman aged 40 to 50 with acute COVID-19. Sequencing was done on a sample of PBMCs or T cells enriched from blood (not recorded which). CDR3 amino acids: CASSPSGTGGVDTEAFF. The CDR3, as DNA: TGTGCCAGCTCACCGTCCGGGACAGGGGGCGTCGACACTGAAGCTTTCTTT.